This T cell receptor beta chain is drawn from a study of shared clonotypes between healthy human individuals. Donors were healthy HIV-negative adults without recent acute infections or vaccinations. This clone showed up just once. Germline V gene lookup returns CDR1 SEHNR and CDR2 FQNEAQ (reference sequence). V shed 2 bases and J 4 bases; nucleotides not matched to a gene: 3. There are 14 residues in the CDR3. Genomic DNA from each subset was divided evenly over several immunoSEQ plates. Only in-frame clones appear in the TCRdb table, and some are missing; sequencing was by immunoSEQ multiplex PCR. The sample consists of roughly 530,000 clones, 90% to 97% of them appearing once.

This receptor was obtained from a woman younger than 45 in good health. Material for sequencing was naive CD4+ T cells sorted from blood. As for subset: CD45RA+ positively selected. The V gene is TRBV7-9, the J gene TRBJ1-1; 8 bases are a match to TRBD1. CDR3 in DNA: TGTGCCAGCAGCTTATCAGGGGGCGGCACTGAAGCTTTCTTT. This gives the protein CASSLSGGGTEAFF.